The clone carrying this T cell receptor (beta chain) was counted a few times. Its antigen remains unknown. Sequencing used cDNA as its template, made by extracting RNA and reverse transcribing it. The method was immunoSEQ multiplex PCR; TCRdb's version includes in-frame clones alone and lacks a portion of them. The data show some 110,000 clones, with around two fifths seen just once and approximately 3.1% held by the top ten. This specimen comes from a study of CD8+ T cells in alopecia areata. Study-level results: Scalp samples also yield sequences from resident alphabeta T cells of normal skin. Lesional scalp, especially alopecia totalis/universalis, showed higher clonality than normal scalp.

T lymphocytes (CD4+ and CD8+) were sorted from PBMCs. CDR1 is SGHRS, CDR2 YFSETQ, per germline. The CDR3 extends over 13 amino acids. With 0 bases removed from V and 5 bases from J, the gap between germline ends came to 8 bases. The specimen sequenced was CD4+ T cells sorted from blood. This receptor was taken from a human donor with alopecia areata. This sequence joins TRBV5-1 and TRBJ2-5; maybe TRBD2 (5 bases). CDR3 in DNA: TGCGCCAGCAGCTTGGGTCAGCGGGAGACCCAGTACTTC. It is translated as CASSLGQRETQYF.